This paragraph reports one T cell receptor beta chain. The source of the sample is a study of human T cells and chemical hapten exposure. TCRdb called the RACE reads again in MiXCR, with one record for every CDR3 protein. The data show tens of thousands of distinct CDR3 sequences, roughly 9.8% seen once. V was clipped by 5 bases and J by 6 bases, with 13 bases between them. Germline V lookup: CDR1 DFQATT, CDR2 SNEGSKA (reference sequence). The length of the CDR3 is 12 residues. Documented time point: pre-sensitization, week 0. This sample's treatment: therapeutic diphenylcyclopropenone sensitization with weekly scalp DPC.

V gene TRBV20-1 combines with J gene TRBJ1-2, with D perhaps TRBD1 (5 bases). This TCR derives from a woman between 50 and 59 years old with alopecia areata. Some clones in this sample may be carry-over from other donors' samples. The source was whole blood, collected in connection with sensitization to the hapten diphenylcyclopropenone (DPC). CDR3 sequence reads: CSAGTAMDGYTF. CDR3 nucleotide sequence: TGCAGTGCTGGGACGGCGATGGATGGCTACACCTTC.